The text below deals with one T cell receptor beta chain. This CDR3 has 11 amino acids. The ends were cut back, 7 bases at V and 5 bases at J, with 8 bases in the middle. Germline CDR1 SEHNR, CDR2 FQNEAQ (reference sequence). This entry comes from a study of blood T cell repertoires in COVID-19. Turning to the study itself: COVID-19 samples collected from the United States, Italy and Spain covered acute and convalescent phases. In each case, the material was cDNA or gDNA derived from T cells, B-cell-depleted T cells, or PBMCs.

Original processing notes: Researchers report that nucleated cell counts were estimated from reference gene primer amplification. Clones were sequenced by immunoSEQ multiplex PCR, and TCRdb holds only the in-frame ones, with some missing. That table furnishes V, J and clone size, whereas the DNA furnished D and trimming. This sample has fewer than 130,000 clones, with about 85% found just once. Sequenced: peripheral blood. The clonotype originates from a human donor in a cohort sampled during active COVID-19. The chain uses TRBV7-9 and TRBJ1-1; D gene ambiguous. The CDR3 DNA reads as TGTGCCAGCACCCGGAGGACTGAAGCTTTCTTT. Amino acids: CASTRRTEAFF.